This is a list of T cell receptor beta chains from one sample in a study of blood T cell repertoires in COVID-19. Clones were sequenced by immunoSEQ multiplex PCR, and TCRdb holds only the in-frame ones, with some missing. The top ten clones hold around 14% of a sample with 200,000 or so clones, roughly 88% of them seen once. Sequenced sample: peripheral blood. The receptors were gathered from a human donor in a cohort sampled during active COVID-19. Both conserved end residues are part of each CDR3. Fields, in order: V gene, clone size, D gene, J gene, CDR3 DNA, CDR3 protein. The D gene is left open where the match is weak. Clone size, where shown, is once, few, many, or a class for clones that have expanded.

v_gene: TRBV12-3/TRBV12-4; abundance: -; d_gene: -; j_gene: TRBJ2-1; CDR3nt: TGTGCCAGCAGCCTACGGAGGAATGAGCAGTTCTTC; CDR3aa: CASSLRRNEQFF
v_gene: TRBV6-5; abundance: -; d_gene: -; j_gene: TRBJ1-2; CDR3nt: TGTGCCAGCAGTCCATCGGGGCAGACAGGCTATGGCTACACCTTC; CDR3aa: CASSPSGQTGYGYTF
v_gene: TRBV28; abundance: -; d_gene: -; j_gene: TRBJ1-1; CDR3nt: TGTGCCAGCAGTTTATACTCTGAAGCTTTCTTT; CDR3aa: CASSLYSEAFF
v_gene: TRBV29-1; abundance: -; d_gene: TRBD1; j_gene: TRBJ2-3; CDR3nt: TGCAGCGTTGATGACTGGACAGGGGATACAGATACGCAGTATTTT; CDR3aa: CSVDDWTGDTDTQYF
v_gene: TRBV19; abundance: -; d_gene: -; j_gene: TRBJ2-7; CDR3nt: TGTGCCAGTAGTATAGGAGCAGGGTACGAGCAGTACTTC; CDR3aa: CASSIGAGYEQYF
v_gene: TRBV7-8; abundance: -; d_gene: -; j_gene: TRBJ2-4; CDR3nt: TGTGCCAGCAGCTTAGTTCCCCAACTAGCCAAAAACATTCAGTACTTC; CDR3aa: CASSLVPQLAKNIQYF
v_gene: TRBV12-3/TRBV12-4; abundance: -; d_gene: -; j_gene: TRBJ1-3; CDR3nt: TGTGCCAGCAGAAAGACTGGCGGAAACACCATATATTTT; CDR3aa: CASRKTGGNTIYF
v_gene: TRBV30; abundance: many; d_gene: -; j_gene: TRBJ1-1; CDR3nt: TGTGCCTGGAATCCAGGCCTCACTGAAGCTTTCTTT; CDR3aa: CAWNPGLTEAFF
v_gene: TRBV3-1/TRBV3-2; abundance: -; d_gene: TRBD1; j_gene: TRBJ1-6; CDR3nt: TGTGCCAGCAGGACCGGGACAGGAAATAATTCACCCCTCCACTTT; CDR3aa: CASRTGTGNNSPLHF
v_gene: TRBV2; abundance: many; d_gene: TRBD2; j_gene: TRBJ2-2; CDR3nt: TGTGCCAGCAGTGAAGAACTAGCGGCCAGCACCGGGGAGCTGTTTTTT; CDR3aa: CASSEELAASTGELFF
v_gene: TRBV4-1; abundance: few; d_gene: -; j_gene: TRBJ1-1; CDR3nt: TGCGCCAGCAGCCAAAGAGAGAACACTGAAGCTTTCTTT; CDR3aa: CASSQRENTEAFF
v_gene: TRBV19; abundance: -; d_gene: -; j_gene: TRBJ2-2; CDR3nt: TGTGCCAGTAGTCGGAGGGCCGCGAACACCGGGGAGCTGTTTTTT; CDR3aa: CASSRRAANTGELFF
v_gene: TRBV27; abundance: -; d_gene: TRBD2; j_gene: TRBJ2-3; CDR3nt: TGTGCCAGCAGTTTGGTAGCGGGAGGACCAGATACGCAGTATTTT; CDR3aa: CASSLVAGGPDTQYF
v_gene: TRBV6-2/TRBV6-3; abundance: -; d_gene: TRBD2; j_gene: TRBJ2-5; CDR3nt: TGTGCCAGCAGTTTTGCGGGAGCCCTGGAGACCCAGTACTTC; CDR3aa: CASSFAGALETQYF
v_gene: TRBV27; abundance: -; d_gene: -; j_gene: TRBJ2-3; CDR3nt: TGTGCCAGCAGTCCCAGGGGAGATACGCAGTATTTT; CDR3aa: CASSPRGDTQYF
v_gene: TRBV7-8; abundance: few; d_gene: -; j_gene: TRBJ1-1; CDR3nt: TGTGCCAGCAGCTTAGCTTGGGGTCGCGGGGCTGAAGCTTTCTTT; CDR3aa: CASSLAWGRGAEAFF
v_gene: TRBV18; abundance: -; d_gene: TRBD1; j_gene: TRBJ2-2; CDR3nt: TGTGCCAGCGAACTTACCGGACAGGCCACCGGGGAGCTGTTTTTT; CDR3aa: CASELTGQATGELFF
v_gene: TRBV27; abundance: -; d_gene: TRBD2; j_gene: TRBJ2-2; CDR3nt: TGTGCCAGCAGTACGGGACTAGCGGGAGTCGTTACCGGGGAGCTGTTTTTT; CDR3aa: CASSTGLAGVVTGELFF
v_gene: TRBV19; abundance: -; d_gene: -; j_gene: TRBJ1-2; CDR3nt: TGTGCCAGTAGTATGACAGCGAACTATGGCTACACCTTC; CDR3aa: CASSMTANYGYTF
v_gene: TRBV7-9; abundance: -; d_gene: -; j_gene: TRBJ1-1; CDR3nt: TGTGCCAGCAGCTTAGCTTCGCAGGGGTCGGCTTTCTTT; CDR3aa: CASSLASQGSAFF
v_gene: TRBV5-4; abundance: few; d_gene: TRBD2; j_gene: TRBJ2-1; CDR3nt: TGTGCCAGAAGAGGAGCGGGAGATCGAGGTTACAATGAGCAGTTCTTC; CDR3aa: CARRGAGDRGYNEQFF
v_gene: TRBV19; abundance: -; d_gene: TRBD2; j_gene: TRBJ2-5; CDR3nt: TGTGCCAGTCATAGCGGGAGGGCCTCGGAGACCCAGTACTTC; CDR3aa: CASHSGRASETQYF
v_gene: TRBV10-1; abundance: once; d_gene: TRBD1; j_gene: TRBJ2-1; CDR3nt: TGCGCCAGCAGTGAGTTTGGACAGGGCGGCTACAATGAGCAGTTCTTC; CDR3aa: CASSEFGQGGYNEQFF
v_gene: TRBV4-1; abundance: -; d_gene: -; j_gene: TRBJ2-3; CDR3nt: TGCGCCAGCAGCCAAGATCTAATAGATACGCAGTATTTT; CDR3aa: CASSQDLIDTQYF
v_gene: TRBV6-5; abundance: -; d_gene: -; j_gene: TRBJ1-4; CDR3nt: TGTGCCAGCGCTCACATTGGGAGAACTAATGAAAAACTGTTTTTT; CDR3aa: CASAHIGRTNEKLFF
v_gene: TRBV13; abundance: -; d_gene: TRBD2; j_gene: TRBJ2-1; CDR3nt: TGTGCCAGCAGCTTACTGACTAGCGGGAGGGTAGGTGAGCAGTTCTTC; CDR3aa: CASSLLTSGRVGEQFF
v_gene: TRBV7-2; abundance: -; d_gene: -; j_gene: TRBJ1-1; CDR3nt: TGTGCCAGCAGCACGACAGTAATGAACACTGAAGCTTTCTTT; CDR3aa: CASSTTVMNTEAFF
v_gene: TRBV21-1; abundance: -; d_gene: -; j_gene: TRBJ2-5; CDR3nt: TGTGCCAGCAGCATTCGGACAGATCAAGAGACCCAGTACTTC; CDR3aa: CASSIRTDQETQYF
v_gene: TRBV5-1; abundance: once; d_gene: -; j_gene: TRBJ2-3; CDR3nt: TGCGCCAGCAGCCGGCGGACAACGACCACAGATACGCAGTATTTT; CDR3aa: CASSRRTTTTDTQYF
v_gene: TRBV29-1; abundance: -; d_gene: -; j_gene: TRBJ2-3; CDR3nt: TGCAGCGTTGACAGGGTGCCAGATACGCAGTATTTT; CDR3aa: CSVDRVPDTQYF
v_gene: TRBV28; abundance: -; d_gene: TRBD1; j_gene: TRBJ1-1; CDR3nt: TGTGCCAGCAGTTCCCCCGGACAGGGGCCATATGAAGCTTTCTTT; CDR3aa: CASSSPGQGPYEAFF
v_gene: TRBV7-2; abundance: -; d_gene: -; j_gene: TRBJ2-7; CDR3nt: TGTGCCAGCAGCACCGGACAGAACTACGAGCAGTACTTC; CDR3aa: CASSTGQNYEQYF
v_gene: TRBV20-1; abundance: -; d_gene: -; j_gene: TRBJ1-1; CDR3nt: TGCAGTGCTAGGACAGCTGAAGCTTTCTTT; CDR3aa: CSARTAEAFF
v_gene: TRBV5-1; abundance: -; d_gene: -; j_gene: TRBJ2-1; CDR3nt: TGCGCCAGCAGCTTGGATGGCGGGATCTACAATGAGCAGTTCTTC; CDR3aa: CASSLDGGIYNEQFF
v_gene: TRBV29-1; abundance: once; d_gene: -; j_gene: TRBJ1-1; CDR3nt: TGCAGCGTTTTCCGGTCGAACACTGAAGCTTTCTTT; CDR3aa: CSVFRSNTEAFF
v_gene: TRBV30; abundance: -; d_gene: TRBD2; j_gene: TRBJ2-1; CDR3nt: TGTGCCTGGAGTGGTACTAGCGGGATTCGTGAGCAGTTCTTC; CDR3aa: CAWSGTSGIREQFF
v_gene: TRBV5-5; abundance: -; d_gene: -; j_gene: TRBJ2-2; CDR3nt: TGTGCCAGCAGCAGGGGTATCGGGGAGCTGTTTTTT; CDR3aa: CASSRGIGELFF
v_gene: TRBV15; abundance: -; d_gene: TRBD1; j_gene: TRBJ2-1; CDR3nt: TGTGCCACCAGCAGGGGGACAGGACGAAATGAGCAGTTCTTC; CDR3aa: CATSRGTGRNEQFF
v_gene: TRBV2; abundance: -; d_gene: -; j_gene: TRBJ2-1; CDR3nt: TGTGCCAGCAGTGAACCTCGGACAGAGGCCTACAATGAGCAGTTCTTC; CDR3aa: CASSEPRTEAYNEQFF
v_gene: TRBV7-8; abundance: -; d_gene: TRBD2; j_gene: TRBJ2-1; CDR3nt: TGTGCCAGCAGCTTAGCGGGGACTAGCGGATACAATGAGCAGTTCTTC; CDR3aa: CASSLAGTSGYNEQFF
v_gene: TRBV19; abundance: -; d_gene: TRBD1; j_gene: TRBJ2-5; CDR3nt: TGTGCCAGTAGTATGCCCCGACAGGGGAGAAAAGAGACCCAGTACTTC; CDR3aa: CASSMPRQGRKETQYF
v_gene: TRBV5-5; abundance: -; d_gene: -; j_gene: TRBJ1-2; CDR3nt: TGTGCCAGCAGCTTGGCGGCGGCTAATAACTATGGCTACACCTTC; CDR3aa: CASSLAAANNYGYTF
v_gene: TRBV19; abundance: few; d_gene: -; j_gene: TRBJ1-4; CDR3nt: TGTGCCAGTAGTATAGGGAGGGGACCGAATGAAAAACTGTTTTTT; CDR3aa: CASSIGRGPNEKLFF
v_gene: TRBV28; abundance: -; d_gene: TRBD1; j_gene: TRBJ1-5; CDR3nt: TGTGCCAGCAGATCCCCCGGGACAGGGGAACAGCCCCAGCATTTT; CDR3aa: CASRSPGTGEQPQHF
v_gene: TRBV27; abundance: -; d_gene: TRBD2; j_gene: TRBJ2-1; CDR3nt: TGTGCCAGCAGTGCGGGACCTAGCGGGAAGGGCTGGAATGAGCAGTTCTTC; CDR3aa: CASSAGPSGKGWNEQFF
v_gene: TRBV7-6; abundance: -; d_gene: TRBD1; j_gene: TRBJ1-1; CDR3nt: TGTGCCAGCAGCTTAGAACAGGGGGCGATGAACACTGAAGCTTTCTTT; CDR3aa: CASSLEQGAMNTEAFF
v_gene: TRBV11-1; abundance: -; d_gene: TRBD1; j_gene: TRBJ1-4; CDR3nt: TGTGCCAGCAGCACGAACAGGGGGCTAAATGAAAAACTGTTTTTT; CDR3aa: CASSTNRGLNEKLFF
v_gene: TRBV4-1; abundance: -; d_gene: -; j_gene: TRBJ1-1; CDR3nt: TGCGCCAGCAGCCATCAGCTCAGACAGTTGAACACTGAAGCTTTCTTT; CDR3aa: CASSHQLRQLNTEAFF